This T cell receptor beta chain was identified in a study of blood T cell repertoires in COVID-19. This clone appeared once. Produced via immunoSEQ multiplex PCR; TCRdb's table is partial and in-frame only. The sample includes roughly 400,000 clones, 88% seen only once; the top ten take 1.2% to 1.5%. Germline CDR1 and CDR2: LGHNA and YSLEER. The CDR3 extends over 15 amino acids. Trimming cost V 3 bases and J 9 bases, with 15 bases left between them. Everyone who took part was about 18 to 90 years old, and they came from about 25 US areas. Each exposed participant met a COVID-19 case in the 2 weeks preceding study entry.

This TCR derives from a woman aged 18-35 years who had been exposed to COVID-19. The gene calls are TRBV4-3 and TRBJ1-6; TRBD1 might be the D (5 bases). Input material: PBMCs or T cells enriched from blood (not recorded which). CDR3 loop: CASSQGGLLGSPLHF. The CDR3 DNA reads TGCGCCAGCAGCCAGGGGGGTCTTCTGGGTTCACCCCTCCACTTT.